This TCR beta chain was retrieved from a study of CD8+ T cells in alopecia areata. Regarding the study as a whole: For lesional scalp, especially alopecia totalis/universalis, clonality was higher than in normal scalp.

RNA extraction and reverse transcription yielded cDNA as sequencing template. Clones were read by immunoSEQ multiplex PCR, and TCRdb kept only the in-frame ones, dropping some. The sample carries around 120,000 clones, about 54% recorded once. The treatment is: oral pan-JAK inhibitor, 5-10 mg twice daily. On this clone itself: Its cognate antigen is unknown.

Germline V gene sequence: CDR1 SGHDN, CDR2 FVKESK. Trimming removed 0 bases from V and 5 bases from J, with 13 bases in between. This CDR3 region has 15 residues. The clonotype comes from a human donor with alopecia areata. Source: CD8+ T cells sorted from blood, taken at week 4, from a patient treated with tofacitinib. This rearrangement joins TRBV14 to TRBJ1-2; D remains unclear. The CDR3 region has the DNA TGTGCCAGCAGCCAAGAATATGGGAACCCTTATGGCTACACCTTC. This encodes CASSQEYGNPYGYTF.